The clone carrying this T cell receptor (beta chain) was counted at least ten times. What it recognizes is unknown. The data are from a study of T-cell reconstitution after alpha-beta-depleted transplantation in children. Study-level results: The study reportedly traced alpha-beta T cells about two months after transplant to several hundred expanded graft clones. T-cell numbers and diversity, one year after transplant, stemmed largely from T cells that were newly produced.

As it was prepared, the TCRbeta library received unique molecular identifiers. TCRdb called the PCR reads again in MiXCR, with one record for every CDR3 protein. The data show some 300,000 distinct CDR3 sequences, roughly 7.8% seen once. Specimen: peripheral blood, collected 360 days after TCRalphabeta/CD19-depleted stem cell transplant. This TCR derives from a female patient under 10 years old who had a stem cell transplant for Fanconi anemia, so the T cells may come from the graft donor.

CDR3 nucleotides: TGCAGTGCTAGAGATTCGACTGGCTACTCCTACGAGCAGTACTTC. Translated: CSARDSTGYSYEQYF. The chain carries TRBV20-1 and TRBJ2-7; no clear D gene. Germline-derived CDR1 and CDR2 are DFQATT and SNEGSKA (reference sequence). Between the trimmed V and J ends, which lost 0 bases and 0 bases, there was a span of 12 bases. The CDR3 has 15 residues.